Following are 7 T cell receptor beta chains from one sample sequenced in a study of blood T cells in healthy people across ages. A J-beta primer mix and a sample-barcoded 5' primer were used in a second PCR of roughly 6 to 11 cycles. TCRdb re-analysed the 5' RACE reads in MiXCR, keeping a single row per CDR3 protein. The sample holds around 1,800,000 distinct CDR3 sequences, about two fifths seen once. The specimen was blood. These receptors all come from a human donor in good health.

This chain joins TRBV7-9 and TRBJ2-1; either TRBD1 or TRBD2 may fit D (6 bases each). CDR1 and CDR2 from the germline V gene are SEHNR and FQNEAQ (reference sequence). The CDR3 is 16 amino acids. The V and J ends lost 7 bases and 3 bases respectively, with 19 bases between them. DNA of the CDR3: TGTGCCAGCACCCCGGGGGCTCGGTTAGGCTACAATGAGCAGTTCTTC. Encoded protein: CASTPGARLGYNEQFF.

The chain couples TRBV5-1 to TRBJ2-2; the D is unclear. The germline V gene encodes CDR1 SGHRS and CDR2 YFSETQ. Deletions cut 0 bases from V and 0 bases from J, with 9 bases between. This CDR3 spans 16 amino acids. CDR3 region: CASSLADVANTGELFF. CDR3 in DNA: TGCGCCAGCAGCTTGGCGGACGTCGCGAACACCGGGGAGCTGTTTTTT.

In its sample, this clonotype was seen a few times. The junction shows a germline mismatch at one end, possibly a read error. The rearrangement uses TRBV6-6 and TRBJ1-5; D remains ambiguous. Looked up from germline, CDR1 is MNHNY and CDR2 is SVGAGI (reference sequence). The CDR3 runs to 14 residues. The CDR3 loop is CASSYWGSDQPQHF. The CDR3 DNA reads TGTGCCAGCAGTTACTGGGGTAGCGATCAGCCCCAGCATTTT.

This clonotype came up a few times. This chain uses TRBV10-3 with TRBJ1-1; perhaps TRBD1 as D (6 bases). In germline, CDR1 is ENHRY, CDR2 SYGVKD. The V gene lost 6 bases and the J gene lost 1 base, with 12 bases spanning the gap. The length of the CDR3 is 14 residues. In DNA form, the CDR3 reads TGTGCCATCAGCAATGCGGGACAGAACACTGAAGCTTTCTTT. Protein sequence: CAISNAGQNTEAFF.

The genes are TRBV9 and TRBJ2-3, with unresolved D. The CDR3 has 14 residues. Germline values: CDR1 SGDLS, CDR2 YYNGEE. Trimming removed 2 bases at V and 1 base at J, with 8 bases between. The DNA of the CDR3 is TGTGCCAGCAGCGTGGGCAGCCGCACAGATACGCAGTATTTT. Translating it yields CASSVGSRTDTQYF.

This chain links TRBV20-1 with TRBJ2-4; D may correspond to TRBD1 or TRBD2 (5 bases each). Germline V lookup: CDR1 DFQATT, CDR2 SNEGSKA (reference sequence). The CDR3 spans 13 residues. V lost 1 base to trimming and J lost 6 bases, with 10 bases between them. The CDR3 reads CSARVAGRNIQYF. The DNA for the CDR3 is TGCAGTGCTAGAGTGGCAGGGAGAAACATTCAGTACTTC.

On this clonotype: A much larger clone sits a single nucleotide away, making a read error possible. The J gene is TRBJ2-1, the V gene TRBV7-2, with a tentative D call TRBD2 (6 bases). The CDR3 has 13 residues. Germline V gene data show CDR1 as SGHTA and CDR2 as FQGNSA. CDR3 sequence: CASNLGGAAEQFF. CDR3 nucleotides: TGTGCCAGCAACTTAGGAGGGGCGGCTGAGCAGTTCTTC.